The next 10 T cell receptor beta chains were all read from a single sample in a study of cytomegalovirus exposure and HLA in healthy donors. 60 Vbeta and 13 Jbeta primers were used in PCR. Sequencing used immunoSEQ multiplex PCR; TCRdb keeps in-frame clones, though not all of them. The repertoire holds 120,000 or so clones, around three quarters seen once, with 1% in the top ten. Source material: PBMCs. The receptors stem from a man between 35 and 55 years old in good health and CMV-seronegative.

In DNA, the CDR3 is TGCGCCAGCAGCTTGAATCCCCCACAGGGGGGTGTCGGTACAACAGATACGCAGTATTTT. It is translated as CASSLNPPQGGVGTTDTQYF. The chain employs TRBV5-1 and TRBJ2-3, with 8 positions matching TRBD1. The CDR3 covers 20 residues. The germline CDR1 and CDR2 sequences are SGHRS and YFSETQ. Losses at the gene ends were 1 base for V and 3 bases for J; bases not matched to a gene: 19.

The V call is TRBV6-1, the J call TRBJ1-1, with D tentatively TRBD1 (5 bases). V dropped 6 bases and J dropped 6 bases, with 8 bases sitting between them. CDR1 is MNHNS, CDR2 SASEGT, per germline. CDR3 length equals 11 residues. The CDR3 reads CASRWGAEAFF. In nucleotides, the CDR3 is TGTGCCAGCAGGTGGGGGGCTGAAGCTTTCTTT.

In regard to this clone: Other DNA sequences within the sample encode an identical CDR3. The chain combines TRBV27 with TRBJ1-5; 7 bases are a match to TRBD1. The CDR3 has 12 residues. J gave up 7 bases and V 4 bases, and 1 base lay outside the gene matches. In germline, CDR1 is MNHEY, CDR2 SMNVEV (reference sequence). CDR3: CASSSGGQPQHF. The CDR3 coding sequence is TGTGCCAGCAGTTCAGGGGGGCAGCCCCAGCATTTT.

This clone was counted between two and nine times. Written as DNA, the CDR3 is TGTGCCAGCAGCACACAGGGGGTTTCATATGGCTACACCTTC. Its translation: CASSTQGVSYGYTF. The rearrangement links TRBV6-5 to TRBJ1-2; 8 bases are a match to TRBD1. V gave up 6 bases and J gave up 5 bases; unmatched junction bases: 8. This CDR3 spans 14 amino acids. The germline V gene has CDR1 MNHEY and CDR2 SVGAGI.

The chain employs TRBV15 and TRBJ2-7, with D possibly being TRBD1 (6 bases). The CDR3 runs 14 residues. Germline CDR1 reads LNHNV; CDR2 reads YYDKDF (reference sequence). The V end was cut by 1 base, the J end by 4 bases, with 11 bases between. The CDR3 protein is CATSRAQGQYEQYF. The CDR3 DNA reads as TGTGCCACCAGCAGAGCACAGGGCCAGTACGAGCAGTACTTC.

This clone occurred once. This chain uses TRBV2 with TRBJ2-6, with D perhaps matching TRBD2 (7 bases). Trimming cost V 2 bases and J 11 bases, with 19 bases left between them. Germline V gives CDR1 SNHLY, CDR2 FYNNEI. The CDR3 consists of 16 residues. CDR3 sequence (DNA): TGTGCCAGCAGTGAAATCCGGGGGGCGGTAGAAGACGTCCTGACTTTC. It encodes CASSEIRGAVEDVLTF. The variable domain in full, with the rest retrieved from reference TRBV2 and TRBJ2-6, is EPEVTQTPSHQVTQMGQEVILRCVPISNHLYFYWYRQILGQKVEFLVSFYNNEISEKSEIFDDQFSVERPDGSNFTLKIRSTKLEDSAMYFCASSEIRGAVEDVLTFGAGSRLTVL.

Remarks on this clone: Other DNA sequences from this sample encode an identical CDR3 as well. The rearrangement uses TRBV18 and TRBJ1-5; D is ambiguous. The CDR3 loop spans 13 amino acids. In germline, CDR1 is KGHSH, CDR2 LQKENI. Trimming took off 3 bases at V and 5 bases at J, with 8 bases between the two ends. CDR3 sequence (DNA): TGTGCCAGCTCACCTCTGAGGGATCAGCCCCAGCATTTT. Its translation: CASSPLRDQPQHF.

The CDR3 DNA follows: TGTGCCAGTGCAGGGGGGCGCACCGGGGAGCTGTTTTTT. Encoded protein: CASAGGRTGELFF. The V gene is TRBV19, the J gene TRBJ2-2; D is possibly TRBD1 (7 bases). Germline V gene lookup returns CDR1 LNHDA and CDR2 SQIVND (reference sequence). Between the trimmed V and J ends, which lost 8 bases and 4 bases, there was a span of 11 bases. CDR3 length equals 13 residues.

This sequence joins TRBV5-1 and TRBJ1-3; D gene unclear. Per the germline V gene, CDR1 is SGHRS and CDR2 is YFSETQ. The V end lost 5 bases, the J end lost 0 bases, and 15 bases lay between the germline ends. The CDR3 runs 16 residues. The CDR3 DNA reads as TGCGCCAGCAGTATCGATAGCCACGGCTCTGGAAACACCATATATTTT. Translated, it gives CASSIDSHGSGNTIYF.

The CDR3 nucleotides read TGTGCCAGCAGCCCCGCCGGGACAGGCGGTTACGAGCAGTACGTC. This sequence encodes CASSPAGTGGYEQYV. The chain employs TRBV4-2 and TRBJ2-7; 8 positions agree with TRBD1. This CDR3 has 15 amino acids. Per germline, CDR1 LGHNA and CDR2 YNFKEQ. V lost 4 bases to trimming and J lost 4 bases; unmatched junction nucleotides: 9.